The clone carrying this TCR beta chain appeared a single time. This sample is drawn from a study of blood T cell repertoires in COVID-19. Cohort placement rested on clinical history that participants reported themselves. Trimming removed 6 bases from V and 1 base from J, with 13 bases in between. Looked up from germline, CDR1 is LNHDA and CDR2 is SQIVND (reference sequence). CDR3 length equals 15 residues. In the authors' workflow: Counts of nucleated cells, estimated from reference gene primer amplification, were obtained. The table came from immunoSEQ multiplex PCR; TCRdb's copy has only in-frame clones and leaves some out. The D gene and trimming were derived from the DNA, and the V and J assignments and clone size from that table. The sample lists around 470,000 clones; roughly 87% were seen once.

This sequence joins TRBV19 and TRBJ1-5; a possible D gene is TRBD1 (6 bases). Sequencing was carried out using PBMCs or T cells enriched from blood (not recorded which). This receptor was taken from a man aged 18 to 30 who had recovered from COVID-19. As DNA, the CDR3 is TGTGCCAGTAGATTAGACCAGGGGAGCAATCAGCCCCAGCATTTT. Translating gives CASRLDQGSNQPQHF.